This TCR beta chain was observed in a study of Ad26.COV2.S vaccination and SARS-CoV-2 variants. Study information: In the study, Ad26.COV2.S was injected intramuscularly once, or twice 56 days apart.

The CDR3 spans 14 residues. J was trimmed by 5 bases and V by 3 bases; bases with no gene match: 4. From germline, CDR1 is SGDLS and CDR2 YYNGEE. Generated by immunoSEQ multiplex PCR, the TCRdb table keeps only in-frame clones and is missing some. Of 400,000 to 450,000 clones listed, around 90% are singletons. Treatment reported: about 20 received Ad26.COV2.S at low or high dose, single or two shots; roughly 5 received placebo; per-sample allocation not given. Sample collection was performed on day 63 after the first vaccine or placebo injection. This chain connects TRBV9 to TRBJ2-5, with TRBD1 identical over 10 bases. The TCR comes from a person aged 18 to 65 who received the Ad26.COV2.S COVID-19 vaccine or a placebo. The material was peripheral blood, obtained in a trial of Ad26.COV2.S vaccine versus placebo. The DNA for the CDR3 is TGTGCCAGCAGCGGGGACAGGGGCTGGGAGACCCAGTACTTC. Translation gives CASSGDRGWETQYF.